One and the same sample provided the 8 T cell receptor beta chains below, sequenced in a study of human T cells and chemical hapten exposure. Time point indicated: pre-sensitization, week 0. Treatment reported: therapeutic diphenylcyclopropenone sensitization with weekly scalp DPC. From the RACE reads, TCRdb called clonotypes with MiXCR, one entry per CDR3 protein. The table lists roughly 260,000 distinct CDR3 sequences, roughly 8.9% of them singletons. Sequencing used whole blood, obtained in connection with sensitization to the hapten diphenylcyclopropenone (DPC). These receptors came from a woman in her thirties or forties with alopecia areata. Some clones in this sample may be carry-over from other donors' samples.

The chain couples TRBV6-5 to TRBJ1-2; perhaps TRBD1 as D (5 bases). CDR1 is MNHEY, CDR2 SVGAGI, per germline. The V end was cut by 4 bases, the J end by 4 bases, with 13 bases between. This CDR3 spans 14 amino acids. DNA of the CDR3: TGTGCCAGCAGTTCTCCCAGGGCGGGCTATGGCTACACCTTC. This gives the protein CASSSPRAGYGYTF.

The table lists this clonotype with a few counts. V gene TRBV5-1 combines with J gene TRBJ2-3; TRBD1 or TRBD2 may be the D gene (5 bases each). The CDR3 loop spans 17 amino acids. CDR1 and CDR2 from the germline V gene are SGHRS and YFSETQ. Trimming removed 4 bases from V and 0 bases from J, with 18 bases in between. In DNA form, the CDR3 reads TGCGCCAGCAGCCTGAATACGGGGCAATTTAGCACAGATACGCAGTATTTT. Translating it yields CASSLNTGQFSTDTQYF.

This clonotype was seen ten or more times. The chain has TRBV9 and TRBJ1-5; D is uncertain. The CDR3 length is 15 residues. V lost 0 bases to trimming and J lost 0 bases, with 7 bases between them. From germline, CDR1 is SGDLS and CDR2 YYNGEE. The CDR3 loop reads CASSVGDTSNQPQHF. As DNA, the CDR3 is TGTGCCAGCAGCGTAGGCGACACTAGCAATCAGCCCCAGCATTTT.

The chain has TRBV4-3 and TRBJ2-1; TRBD2 agrees at 10 bases. CDR3 length equals 21 residues. Germline trimming cut 4 bases from V and 4 bases from J; bases unmatched to any gene: 22. Germline values: CDR1 LGHNA, CDR2 YSLEER. Here the CDR3 reads CASSLSQFGAGPLAGYNEQFF. The CDR3 nucleotides are TGCGCCAGCAGCCTCTCACAATTCGGGGCAGGGCCACTAGCGGGGTACAATGAGCAGTTCTTC.

The table lists this clonotype with many counts. This chain uses TRBV29-1 with TRBJ2-3; 8 positions match TRBD2. Looked up from germline, CDR1 is SQVTM and CDR2 is ANQGSEA. V shed 1 base and J 2 bases; nucleotides not matched to a gene: 5. The CDR3 loop spans 15 amino acids. The CDR3 DNA is TGCAGCGTTGAAGGCGCGGGAGGCGTCACAGATACGCAGTATTTT. It codes for CSVEGAGGVTDTQYF.

There are many counts of this clonotype. The rearrangement joins TRBV20-1 to TRBJ2-7, with D tentatively TRBD1 (5 bases). The germline gives CDR1 DFQATT, CDR2 SNEGSKA (reference sequence). The CDR3 loop spans 11 amino acids. The CDR3 protein is CTIGQGNEQYF. The CDR3 DNA reads TGCACGATTGGGCAGGGCAACGAGCAGTACTTC.

The chain carries TRBV2 and TRBJ1-2; D not resolved. The CDR3 has 14 amino acids. V was cut by 5 bases and J by 8 bases, with 18 bases left in between. Germline loops: CDR1 SNHLY, CDR2 FYNNEI. DNA for the CDR3: TGTGCCAGCAGTAGGTCCCCGGGTTCTGTAGGCTACACCTTC. This sequence encodes CASSRSPGSVGYTF.

This rearrangement joins TRBV12-3 or TRBV12-4 to TRBJ2-7; D is uncertain. The ends were cut back, 0 bases at V and 3 bases at J, with 15 bases in the middle. CDR3 length: 16 residues. The CDR3 here is CASSLALGSSFYEQYF. The CDR3 nucleotides are TGTGCCAGCAGTTTAGCGCTAGGGTCTTCCTTCTACGAGCAGTACTTC.